This is a list of T cell receptor beta chains from one sample in a study of T-cell memory formation after mild COVID-19. TCRdb analysed the 5' RACE reads with MiXCR anew, one entry per CDR3 protein. Here the sample spans about 470,000 distinct CDR3 sequences, about 18% being singletons. What was sequenced was PBMCs or a T cell subset sorted from them (not recorded which). Receptor source: an adult woman who had mild COVID-19 (a few samples of this study predate the infection). Cell type and time point are not known. Both conserved end residues are part of each CDR3. D genes are given only for firm matches. A clone size is listed for some rows: how often the clone was seen (once, few, many), or a class if it is expanded.

TRBJ2-1,TRBV6-2/TRBV6-3,NA,NA,TGTGCCAGCAGTTACTCGGATTACAATGAGCAGTTCTTC,CASSYSDYNEQFF
TRBJ2-2,TRBV7-9,few,NA,TGTGCCAGCAGCTTAGAGTCTCGCCTGGACACCGGGGAGCTGTTTTTT,CASSLESRLDTGELFF
TRBJ2-1,TRBV4-2,once,NA,TGTGCCAGCAGCCAAGTTTTCGGGACCTCCTACAATGAGCAGTTCTTC,CASSQVFGTSYNEQFF
TRBJ2-1,TRBV24-1,few,NA,TGTGCCACCAGTGATTTGCCCGGGGAGACTTACAATGAGCAGTTCTTC,CATSDLPGETYNEQFF
TRBJ2-1,TRBV5-8,few,NA,TGTGCCAGCAGCTTCTATGATGGCAATGAGCAGTTCTTC,CASSFYDGNEQFF
TRBJ1-5,TRBV27,few,NA,TGTGCCAGCAGTTTTCGGTCCGAACCTTATAGCAATCAGCCCCAGCATTTT,CASSFRSEPYSNQPQHF
TRBJ2-7,TRBV19,few,TRBD2,TGTGCCAGTAGACTGGAGAGCGGGAGTTTCTACGAGCAGTACTTC,CASRLESGSFYEQYF
TRBJ1-4,TRBV5-1,NA,TRBD1,TGCGCCAGCAGCGCGGGGGACAGCCTAAATGAAAAACTGTTTTTT,CASSAGDSLNEKLFF
TRBJ1-2,TRBV3-1,NA,NA,TGTGCCAGCAGCCGGAGAAGTGGGGTCTTTAATGGCTACACCTTC,CASSRRSGVFNGYTF
TRBJ2-7,TRBV27,few,NA,TGTGCCAGCAGTTTATTTCAGACGAGCTCCTACGAGCAGTACTTC,CASSLFQTSSYEQYF
TRBJ2-7,TRBV6-5,few,NA,TGTGCCAGCAGTTACGAGACAGTAGGCGAGCAGTACTTC,CASSYETVGEQYF
TRBJ1-1,TRBV7-2,NA,NA,TGTGCCAGCAGCTTACAACCAGCTGAAGCTTTCTTT,CASSLQPAEAFF
TRBJ2-7,TRBV14,NA,NA,TGTGCCAGCAGCCAAGATTTGCCCTCCTACGAGCAGTACTTC,CASSQDLPSYEQYF
TRBJ1-2,TRBV5-1,NA,NA,TGCGCCAGCAGCTTGGGTTACCAAGGGCCGGAAGGTGGCTACACCTTC,CASSLGYQGPEGGYTF
TRBJ1-1,TRBV11-1,NA,NA,TGTGCCAGCAGCTTATTATTTACAGAAGGGAACACTGAAGCTTTCTTT,CASSLLFTEGNTEAFF
TRBJ2-3,TRBV20-1,NA,TRBD1,TGCAGTGCTCCAGGGGGTACTCTCAAGAGAGATACGCAGTATTTT,CSAPGGTLKRDTQYF
TRBJ2-7,TRBV15,few,TRBD1,TGTGCCACCAGCAGAGGGAGGGACAGGTCCTACGAGCAGTACTTC,CATSRGRDRSYEQYF
TRBJ2-5,TRBV7-7,few,NA,TGTGCTAGCTCTCGGGTAGGGGGGAACCAAGAGACCCAGTACTTC,CASSRVGGNQETQYF
TRBJ1-5,TRBV2,many,TRBD1,TGTGCCAGCAGTGTAGACAGGGTAGTATACCAGCCCCAGCATTTT,CASSVDRVVYQPQHF
TRBJ2-3,TRBV16,NA,NA,TGTGCCAGCAACCCTCGTGGGGGTAGCACAGATACGCAGTATTTT,CASNPRGGSTDTQYF
TRBJ2-7,TRBV11-2,many,TRBD2,TGTGCCAGCAGGGCCGGGACTAGCGGCTCGGGCGAGCAGTACTTC,CASRAGTSGSGEQYF
TRBJ2-2,TRBV12-3/TRBV12-4,few,TRBD1,TGTGCCAGCAGTCCCCAATCAGGACAGGGTGGTGGCGGGGAGCTGTTTTTT,CASSPQSGQGGGGELFF
TRBJ2-2,TRBV7-3,few,TRBD2,TGTGCCAGCAGCTTAACCGCCGGGAGGGCGACCGGGGAGCTGTTTTTT,CASSLTAGRATGELFF
TRBJ2-1,TRBV28,NA,TRBD2,TGTGCCAGCAGTTTAATAGGGACTAGCCTTAACAATGAGCAGTTCTTC,CASSLIGTSLNNEQFF
TRBJ2-3,TRBV20-1,few,NA,TGCAGTGCTAGAGATAATAGGGGAGCTAGCACAGATACGCAGTATTTT,CSARDNRGASTDTQYF
TRBJ1-1,TRBV14,many,NA,TGTGCCAGCAGCTTACCAGGGATGAACACTGAAGCTTTCTTT,CASSLPGMNTEAFF
TRBJ2-1,TRBV7-8,many,NA,TGTGCCAGCAGCTACAGACTCCATGAGCAGTTCTTC,CASSYRLHEQFF
TRBJ2-1,TRBV5-4,NA,TRBD2,TGTGCCAGCAGCTTGCTACCGGGACTAGGAAGAAATGAGCAGTTCTTC,CASSLLPGLGRNEQFF
TRBJ2-5,TRBV14,NA,NA,TGTGCCAGCAGCCAAGCTAGGACCTCTAATGGGGAGACCCAGTACTTC,CASSQARTSNGETQYF
TRBJ2-5,TRBV6-1,many,NA,TGTGCCAGCAGTCAGGGGCGGGAGACCCAGTACTTC,CASSQGRETQYF
TRBJ2-7,TRBV2,NA,NA,TGTGCCAGCAGTGAGGTCGGGCGCTACGAGCAGTACTTC,CASSEVGRYEQYF
TRBJ1-3,TRBV5-1,few,NA,TGCGCCAGCAGCTTGTCGGTCAGGGACTCATCTGGAAACACCATATATTTT,CASSLSVRDSSGNTIYF
TRBJ1-1,TRBV4-2,few,NA,TGTGCCAGCAGCCAAGACTCGAGGTTCACTGAAGCTTTCTTT,CASSQDSRFTEAFF
TRBJ2-5,TRBV7-8,many,TRBD1,TGTGCCAGCAGTCCCAGGGACAGCCAAGAGACCCAGTACTTC,CASSPRDSQETQYF
TRBJ2-5,TRBV12-3/TRBV12-4,NA,NA,TGTGCCAGCAGTTCCAGGACTACCCAAGAGACCCAGTACTTC,CASSSRTTQETQYF
TRBJ2-7,TRBV20-1,few,NA,TGCAGTTGGGCCATAGCATCCGAGCAGTACTTC,CSWAIASEQYF
TRBJ1-4,TRBV7-2,few,NA,TGTGCCAGCAGCACGGACAGCTCTAATGAAAAACTGTTTTTT,CASSTDSSNEKLFF
TRBJ2-3,TRBV4-3,few,NA,TGCGCCAGCAGCCAAGCGGCCGCACTGAACACAGATACGCAGTATTTT,CASSQAAALNTDTQYF
TRBJ2-1,TRBV12-5,few,NA,TGTGCTAGTGGTTTGGACATTGTGTGGGGTGCCACCGGGACTCTCTCCTACAATGAGCAGTTCTTC,CASGLDIVWGATGTLSYNEQFF
TRBJ2-3,TRBV4-3,few,NA,TGCGCCAGCAGCCAAGATTTGGACCACACAGATACGCAGTATTTT,CASSQDLDHTDTQYF
TRBJ2-7,TRBV29-1,NA,TRBD1,TGCAGCGTTGAGAGGACAGGGAAAAGGTACGAGCAGTACTTC,CSVERTGKRYEQYF
TRBJ1-1,TRBV7-3,NA,NA,TGTGCCAGCAGCTTAATGGTGAACACTGAAGCTTTCTTT,CASSLMVNTEAFF
TRBJ2-1,TRBV19,few,TRBD2,TGTGCCAGTAGTGAGACTAGCGGGAGAATGTCCTACAATGAGCAGTTCTTC,CASSETSGRMSYNEQFF
TRBJ2-1,TRBV4-3,NA,TRBD1,TGCGCCAGCAGCCACGGGACAGTCGCGAACAGAGAGCAGTTCTTC,CASSHGTVANREQFF
TRBJ2-7,TRBV9,few,NA,TGTGCCAGCAGCGTGTCTCCGGGAGAGAGGTACGAGCAGTACTTC,CASSVSPGERYEQYF
TRBJ2-2,TRBV5-1,few,NA,TGCGCCAGCAGCTTGGAAACAGCCTTTCTGGCCACCGGGGAGCTGTTTTTT,CASSLETAFLATGELFF
TRBJ2-2,TRBV5-4,NA,TRBD1,TGTGCCAGCAGCTTGTGGACAGGGGGGACCGGGGAGCTGTTTTTT,CASSLWTGGTGELFF
TRBJ2-2,TRBV5-1,few,NA,TGCGCCAGCAGCTTAGGCGCAGCTTTTACCGGGGAGCTGTTTTTT,CASSLGAAFTGELFF
TRBJ1-4,TRBV12-3/TRBV12-4,many,NA,TGTGCCAGCAGTTACCAGCTTAATGAAAAACTGTTTTTT,CASSYQLNEKLFF
TRBJ1-2,TRBV5-1,few,TRBD1,TGCGCCAGCAGCTTGCGGACAGGGGATGGCTACACCTTC,CASSLRTGDGYTF
TRBJ2-2,TRBV9,few,TRBD1,TGTGCCAGCAGCACTAGCATAAATTCCCGGGAGACAGGGGGCCACACCGGGGAGCTGTTTTTT,CASSTSINSRETGGHTGELFF
TRBJ2-7,TRBV10-3,few,NA,TGTGCCATCAGTGAGTCAAGGACCTTCTCCTACGAGCAGTACTTC,CAISESRTFSYEQYF
TRBJ2-3,TRBV20-1,NA,TRBD1,TGCAGTGCTAGGGCCGGGACAGGGGGCACAGATACGCAGTATTTT,CSARAGTGGTDTQYF
TRBJ2-1,TRBV6-5,NA,TRBD1,TGTGCCAGCAGTTACGCCGGACAGGGGAAAGGCAATGAGCAGTTCTTC,CASSYAGQGKGNEQFF
TRBJ2-3,TRBV7-9,NA,NA,TGTGCCAGCAGCTTAGCCGGGGGACACACAGATACGCAGTATTTT,CASSLAGGHTDTQYF
TRBJ2-1,TRBV5-6,NA,TRBD2,TGTGCCAGCACCCGAGGTAGCGGGGGGGGGCGTGAGCAGTTCTTC,CASTRGSGGGREQFF
TRBJ2-3,TRBV5-1,NA,NA,TGCGCCAGGTCGGATTCTAGCACAGATACGCAGTATTTT,CARSDSSTDTQYF
TRBJ1-1,TRBV7-9,NA,TRBD1,TGTGCCAGCAGCTTAGTCGGCGCAGGGGGCTATAACACTGAAGCTTTCTTT,CASSLVGAGGYNTEAFF
TRBJ1-5,TRBV2,few,NA,TGTGCCAGCAGTGGGAGGACAAGAAATCAGCCCCAGCATTTT,CASSGRTRNQPQHF